In its sample, the clone carrying this T cell receptor beta chain was seen many times. The antigen remains undetermined. The data are from a study of regulatory T cells in long-lasting Graves disease. Assembly of TCR beta libraries relied on iRepertoire HTBI primers together with Arm-PCR of CDR3 regions. MiXCR, applied by TCRdb to the multiplex PCR reads, yields one record per CDR3 protein. The table lists about 310,000 distinct CDR3 sequences, around a fifth of them singletons, with roughly 56% in the top ten. Whole-study findings and limits: Few sampled subjects may have lowered accuracy. For persistent Graves' patients, TCR diversity was lower than for newly diagnosed ones.

Stated time point: persistent/refractory GD, antithyroid drugs over 5 years with positive TRAb. Preparation of the TCR library used RNA extracted from PBMCs. This receptor was obtained from a female donor with Graves disease. Here the sequenced sample was peripheral blood mononuclear cells (PBMCs), taken when the disease was refractory, from a patient treated with antithyroid drugs.

CDR3: CASSHPSRLQETQYF. CDR3 DNA sequence: TGTGCCAGCAGCCATCCTAGCAGGCTCCAAGAGACCCAGTACTTC. V is TRBV5-5 and J is TRBJ2-5; perhaps TRBD2 as D (5 bases). CDR3 size: 15 residues. Germline values: CDR1 SGHKS, CDR2 YYEKEE (reference sequence). The ends were cut back, 4 bases at V and 1 base at J, with 14 bases in the middle.